The entry that follows covers one TCR beta chain sequence. In this sample, this clonotype turned up a few times. The antigen this receptor binds is unknown. Base qualities are not provided; no much larger clone lies one nucleotide away. Donors were 39 systemically healthy Caucasian individuals from Russia aged about 6 to 100 years. Ten milliliters of peripheral blood were drawn from each donor into EDTA-treated Vacutainer tubes. Ficoll-Paque density-gradient centrifugation was used to isolate PBMCs, with at least 6 million obtained per sample. Trizol reagent was used to extract total RNA from PBMCs, with at least 6 micrograms per sample. The percentages of naive CD45RAhigh/CD27high T cells were determined by flow cytometry on a PBMC aliquot from every donor. The data are from a study of blood T cells in healthy people across ages (dated by TCRdb to about 2015). About the study as a whole: In model experiments, template switching captured about one uniquely barcoded TCR beta cDNA molecule for every two T cells. Using deep sequencing normalized with unique cDNA molecular identifiers, the study measured how TCR beta repertoire diversity changes with age. Donors were grouped into four age groups: young (average approximately 15 years), middle-aged (39), aged (around 62) and long-lived (about 90). To avoid experimental bias, donors of different ages were distributed randomly across sequencing lanes. Two additional independent replicas of 1 million unique cDNA reads from the same blood draw were analyzed for two donors (one aged 18 to 30 and one aged 80 or older). Broader findings and caveats from the paper: As age increased, observed TCR beta diversity per million T cells dropped in a roughly linear way, and a significant reduction was already evident by age 40. Compared with the aged group, the long-lived group had more naive CD4+ T cells, fewer expanded clones and increased TCR diversity, suggesting age selection. Conclusive comparison of naive and antigen-experienced compartments was prevented by the profiling of bulk unsorted PBMCs. There was a strong correlation between observed TCR beta diversity and the percentage of naive T cells measured by flow cytometry. The CMV infection status of donors was not known, potentially confounding age-related changes in expanded clonotypes. Total diversity estimates from one million sequenced T cells were considered lower bounds and underestimates.

Preparation of the library involved 5' RACE. Data came from an Illumina HiSeq 2500. A second PCR of about 7 to 12 cycles was run with a J-beta primer mix and a sample-barcoded 5' primer. A unique molecular identifier was introduced onto each TCR beta cDNA molecule by a template-switch 5' adaptor carrying 12 random nucleotides. At least 2.5 million CDR3-containing paired-end reads were obtained from each sample. First-strand cDNA synthesis was performed from all RNA using the Mint cDNA synthesis kit, with priming by a TRBC-specific oligonucleotide. Following uracil-DNA glycosylase treatment, all cDNA underwent a first 18-cycle PCR with the universal primers M1SS and BC2_uni_R. Processing in the source paper ran as follows. Each sample was normalized by randomly selecting 1 million high-quality reads, each carrying a distinct molecular identifier. Instead of being binned into consensus sequences, reads that shared molecular identifiers were thrown out. MiTCR, with a Q25 quality threshold and the strictest error-elimination algorithm, was used for CDR3 identification, clonotype clustering and error correction. A nonparametric unseen species model with Euler transformation was used to estimate a lower bound on total TCR beta diversity. The raw public data were reprocessed by TCRdb itself: fastp quality trimming at Q25, MiXCR clonotype calling, in-frame beta chains only. Rows are unified per CDR3 protein, each entry keeping the most common DNA and genes. It is TCRdb's table, rather than the study itself, that gives the V and J calls and clone size. The sample records over 1,200,000 distinct CDR3 sequences, approximately 60% of which are singletons. About 6.3% of the sample comes from the top ten.

The CDR3, cysteine through phenylalanine, is 16 amino acids long. Only the CDR3 DNA stays, 48 bases, in frame from base 1. The germline V gene specifies MGHRA as CDR1 and YSYEKL as CDR2. V trim: 2 bases; J trim: 3 bases; unmatched bases: 7. The sample consisted of blood. The TCR was taken from a man younger than 35 in good health. Here the chain combines TRBV4-1 and TRBJ1-2, with 9 middle bases fitting TRBD1. The sequenced DNA: TGCGCCAGCAGCCAACCTCAACAGGGGGCTGACTATGGCTACACCTTC. Translated, this is CASSQPQQGADYGYTF.